Detailed here is one T cell receptor beta chain. The sample originates from a study of blood T cell repertoires in COVID-19. At the level of the study: T cells, B-cell-depleted T cells, or PBMCs supplied cDNA or gDNA.

CDR1 and CDR2 from the germline V gene are LNHDA and SQIVND (reference sequence). The V and J ends lost 5 bases and 4 bases respectively, with 16 bases between them. This CDR3 has 15 amino acids. Sequencing was performed with immunoSEQ multiplex PCR; in TCRdb, only in-frame clones are kept and a portion is missing. Here the sample spans approximately 190,000 clones, around 80% being singletons. The chain employs TRBV19 and TRBJ2-3; a weak D match, TRBD1 (5 bases). The sequenced sample consisted of peripheral blood. The sequence came from a human donor with acute or convalescent COVID-19. The donor label of this sample is uncertain. The CDR3 nucleotides are TGTGCCAGTAGTCCTGGGGCAGGGATCGCAGATACGCAGTATTTT. It encodes CASSPGAGIADTQYF.